What follows are 27 T cell receptor beta chains derived from one specimen sequenced in a study of CD8 T cells in ankylosing spondylitis. Study-wide findings and caveats: Among TCR beta sequences, a motif of roughly 8 highly homologous variants appeared characteristic of ankylosing spondylitis blood.

Their antigens remain unidentified. TCRdb independently ran MiXCR on the 5' RACE reads; one entry per CDR3 protein. The table includes some 800,000 distinct CDR3 sequences, around 11% detected once. The sequencing sample was made of blood, either unsorted or a sorted T cell fraction (not recorded which). The receptors here all came from a male donor with ankylosing spondylitis.

The chain is built from TRBV6-4 and TRBJ2-1; no firm D call. V shed 7 bases and J shed 5 bases, with 15 bases lying between them. The CDR3 contains 14 residues. Germline V gene data show CDR1 as MRHNA and CDR2 as SNTAGT. CDR3 protein: CASKPGPADNEQFF. CDR3 nucleotides: TGTGCCAGCAAGCCCGGACCAGCTGACAATGAGCAGTTCTTC.

CDR3 region: CASSRGLVPDTQYF. The CDR3 DNA sequence: TGCGCCAGCAGTCGCGGACTAGTCCCAGATACGCAGTATTTT. This rearrangement joins TRBV5-1 to TRBJ2-3, with TRBD2 identical over 7 bases. Germline CDR1 and CDR2: SGHRS and YFSETQ. Trimming removed 5 bases from V and 4 bases from J; junction bases left unmatched: 7. The CDR3 is 14 residues long.

Here the CDR3 reads CASSLTGSRDQPQHF. In nucleotides, the CDR3 is TGCGCCAGCAGCTTGACAGGGTCTAGGGATCAGCCCCAGCATTTT. The J gene is TRBJ1-5, the V gene TRBV5-1, with D possibly TRBD1 on 6 matching bases. Per the germline V gene, CDR1 is SGHRS and CDR2 is YFSETQ. The CDR3 has 15 amino acids. Trimming stripped 1 base from V and 5 bases from J, with 13 bases between.

The V and J genes are TRBV4-1 and TRBJ2-1; 9 positions agree with TRBD2. This CDR3 is built from 15 residues. Germline assignment: CDR1 MGHRA and CDR2 YSYEKL. The ends lost 2 bases at V and 4 bases at J; junction bases unmatched: 3. The CDR3 reads CASSQITSGYNEQFF. In DNA form, the CDR3 reads TGCGCCAGCAGCCAAATAACTAGCGGGTACAATGAGCAGTTCTTC.

This clonotype has ten or more counts. This rearrangement joins TRBV20-1 to TRBJ2-1, with D uncertain. The CDR3 has 13 residues. The germline V and J ends were trimmed by 5 bases and 7 bases, with 15 bases remaining between them. Germline V gene lookup returns CDR1 DFQATT and CDR2 SNEGSKA (reference sequence). As DNA, the CDR3 is TGCAGTGCTTCGGACCCCTCAAGGAATGAGCAGTTCTTC. Protein sequence: CSASDPSRNEQFF.

The sample holds many counts of this clonotype. The chain carries TRBV11-2 and TRBJ1-1; 7 bases agree with TRBD1. J lost 0 bases, V lost 5 bases, and 15 bases had no gene match. The CDR3 has 18 residues. CDR1 and CDR2 from the germline V gene are SGHAT and FQNNGV. The CDR3 sequence is CASSPQIWTGDMNTEAFF. The CDR3 region has the DNA TGTGCCAGCAGCCCGCAGATTTGGACAGGAGACATGAACACTGAAGCTTTCTTT.

This clonotype was detected many times. The rearrangement joins TRBV24-1 to TRBJ2-3; D call uncertain. Germline-derived CDR1 and CDR2 are KGHDR and SFDVKD. V lost 1 base and J 1 base, leaving 11 bases between the germline ends. CDR3 length: 16 residues. The CDR3 sequence: CATSDLRFGGTDTQYF. CDR3 DNA: TGTGCCACCAGTGATTTAAGGTTCGGAGGCACAGATACGCAGTATTTT.

This clonotype occurred a few times. The rearrangement uses TRBV7-6 and TRBJ1-2, with unresolved D. The germline V and J ends were trimmed by 5 bases and 8 bases, with 18 bases remaining between them. The germline gives CDR1 SGHVS, CDR2 FNYEAQ. This CDR3 has 14 residues. The CDR3 reads CASSPRQRYEGYTF. The CDR3 nucleotides are TGTGCCAGCAGCCCACGACAACGGTACGAAGGCTACACCTTC.

This chain links TRBV29-1 with TRBJ2-1; D could derive from TRBD1 or TRBD2 (5 bases each). V lost 7 bases to trimming and J lost 5 bases, with 21 bases between them. The CDR3 totals 15 residues. From germline, CDR1 is SQVTM and CDR2 ANQGSEA. The CDR3: CSATTGTLPHNEQFF. The CDR3 nucleotides are TGCAGCGCCACAACCGGGACCCTACCCCACAATGAGCAGTTCTTC.

The table lists this clonotype with a few counts. The genes are TRBV12-3 or TRBV12-4 and TRBJ2-5; TRBD1 might be the D (6 bases). V lost 0 bases and J lost 9, with 11 bases in between. The CDR3 has 13 amino acids. CDR3 coding DNA: TGTGCCAGCAGTTTAGCCGGTCCAGGGGCCCAGTACTTC. As protein: CASSLAGPGAQYF.

This chain uses TRBV13 with TRBJ2-1, with TRBD1 matching 7 bases. CDR1 and CDR2 from the germline V gene are PRHDT and FYEKMQ (reference sequence). V shed 6 bases and J 5 bases; nucleotides not matched to a gene: 7. The CDR3 is 14 residues long. CDR3 coding DNA: TGTGCCAGCAGTTCGACAGGGCGCAACAATGAGCAGTTCTTC. Encoded protein: CASSSTGRNNEQFF.

This clonotype was observed a few times. V gene TRBV5-5 combines with J gene TRBJ1-1; a possible D gene is TRBD1 (5 bases). Germline V gives CDR1 SGHKS, CDR2 YYEKEE (reference sequence). This CDR3 is built from 15 residues. Trimming took 1 base from V and 1 from J, leaving 11 bases between them. For the CDR3, the DNA is TGTGCCAGCAGCTTGAGGGACGGGAGGAACACTGAAGCTTTCTTT. Protein: CASSLRDGRNTEAFF. The variable domain in full, completed from reference TRBV5-5 and TRBJ1-1, reads DAGVTQSPTHLIKTRGQQVTLRCSPISGHKSVSWYQQVLGQGPQFIFQYYEKEERGRGNFPDRFSARQFPNYSSELNVNALLLGDSALYLCASSLRDGRNTEAFFGQGTRLTVV.

This clonotype was seen a handful of times. The chain joins TRBV6-5 to TRBJ2-7; D is perhaps TRBD1 (6 bases). V lost 6 bases and J 5 bases, leaving 20 bases between the germline ends. The germline CDR1 and CDR2 sequences are MNHEY and SVGAGI. This CDR3 spans 15 amino acids. The CDR3 DNA follows: TGTGCCAGCAGCTCCTCGAGGGCAGGGGCCGACGAGCAGTACTTC. Protein sequence: CASSSSRAGADEQYF.

This clonotype was detected many times. The V call is TRBV20-1, the J call TRBJ2-3; 12 bases fit TRBD2. Losses at the gene ends were 3 bases for V and 1 base for J; bases not matched to a gene: 2. CDR1 and CDR2 (germline): DFQATT, SNEGSKA (reference sequence). The CDR3 contains 15 residues. CDR3: CSARTSGRGTDTQYF. For the CDR3, the DNA is TGCAGTGCTAGGACTAGCGGGAGAGGCACAGATACGCAGTATTTT.

There are many counts of this clonotype. This chain connects TRBV5-5 to TRBJ2-7; 10 positions agree with TRBD2. The CDR3 has 14 amino acids. Per germline, CDR1 SGHKS and CDR2 YYEKEE (reference sequence). V shed 5 bases, J shed 3 bases, and the junction held 5 bases outside the gene matches. The CDR3 reads CASRPVAGGYEQYF. The CDR3 nucleotides read TGTGCCAGCAGACCGGTAGCGGGAGGCTACGAGCAGTACTTC. Filled out from reference TRBV5-5 and TRBJ2-7, the complete variable domain reads DAGVTQSPTHLIKTRGQQVTLRCSPISGHKSVSWYQQVLGQGPQFIFQYYEKEERGRGNFPDRFSARQFPNYSSELNVNALLLGDSALYLCASRPVAGGYEQYFGPGTRLTVT.

The count of this clonotype is one. The chain uses TRBV7-2 and TRBJ2-5, with D possibly matching TRBD2 (5 bases). CDR1 is SGHTA and CDR2 is FQGNSA in the germline V gene. Trimming pared 1 base from V and 2 bases from J, leaving 11 bases between. CDR3 length: 15 amino acids. DNA of the CDR3: TGTGCCAGCAGCTTAGGACTAACGATTCAAGAGACCCAGTACTTC. This translates into CASSLGLTIQETQYF.

This chain connects TRBV5-1 to TRBJ2-3; a weak D match, TRBD2 (6 bases). CDR3 length: 14 amino acids. Germline loops: CDR1 SGHRS, CDR2 YFSETQ. V lost 2 bases, J lost 10 bases, and 17 bases lay in between. CDR3 DNA: TGCGCCAGCAGCTTACCAGATAATGGGGAGGCGCAGTATTTT. Its protein is CASSLPDNGEAQYF.

V gene TRBV28 combines with J gene TRBJ1-5; D call uncertain. The germline V gene encodes CDR1 MDHEN and CDR2 SYDVKM. The CDR3 loop spans 13 amino acids. Trimming cost V 6 bases and J 5 bases, with 11 bases left between them. CDR3 residues: CASSPPRDQPQHF. In nucleotides, the CDR3 is TGTGCCAGCAGCCCTCCCAGAGATCAGCCCCAGCATTTT.

The chain employs TRBV24-1 and TRBJ2-2, with D perhaps matching TRBD1 or TRBD2 (5 bases each). From germline, CDR1 is KGHDR and CDR2 SFDVKD. The CDR3 extends over 17 amino acids. Trimming took 3 bases from V and 6 from J, leaving 19 bases between them. This CDR3 is CATSDRMGDRRSGELFF. CDR3 sequence (DNA): TGTGCCACCAGTGATAGGATGGGGGACCGACGCTCCGGGGAGCTGTTTTTT.

The chain is built from TRBV7-8 and TRBJ2-7; a weak D match, TRBD1 (6 bases). CDR1 is SGHVS and CDR2 is FQNEAQ in the germline V gene. The CDR3 is made up of 15 amino acids. Deletions cut 5 bases from V and 3 bases from J, with 17 bases between. The CDR3 DNA reads as TGTGCCAGCAGCATTAGTTCAGGGGATTACTACGAGCAGTACTTC. This sequence encodes CASSISSGDYYEQYF.

This clonotype has a handful of counts. The J gene is TRBJ1-6, the V gene TRBV7-9; TRBD1 aligns across 7 bases. Looked up from germline, CDR1 is SEHNR and CDR2 is FQNEAQ (reference sequence). CDR3 size: 15 residues. J gave up 8 bases and V 5 bases, and 9 bases lay outside the gene matches. The CDR3 spells CASSLWTGAYSPLHF. Here the CDR3 DNA reads TGTGCCAGCAGCCTCTGGACAGGAGCCTATTCACCCCTCCACTTT.

The V call is TRBV21-1, the J call TRBJ1-5; the table's D call, TRBD1, was not checked against the DNA. TRBV21-1 is shown as a pseudogene. The length of the CDR3 is 16 residues. Written as DNA, the CDR3 is TGTGCCAGCAGCAAAATAGGGACAGGGGGCAGGCAGCCCCAGCATTTT. It is translated as CASSKIGTGGRQPQHF.

Details on this clonotype: This may arise from a read error, as a much more abundant clone is one base away. Without the conserved terminal phenylalanine or tryptophan, this CDR3 likely stems from a read error. V is TRBV20-1 and J is TRBJ1-2; tentative D call: TRBD1 (6 bases). The CDR3 length is 13 residues. V dropped 6 bases and J dropped 7 bases, with 18 bases sitting between them. Per the germline V gene, CDR1 is DFQATT and CDR2 is SNEGSKA (reference sequence). CDR3 sequence reads: CSAQTLGRGGYTI. DNA for the CDR3: TGCAGTGCCCAAACTTTGGGCAGGGGTGGCTACACCATC.

A word on this clonotype: A clone one base away is much larger, so this may be a read error. V is TRBV5-5 and J is TRBJ1-2; D call uncertain. This CDR3 spans 14 amino acids. Germline-derived CDR1 and CDR2 are SGHKS and YYEKEE (reference sequence). The CDR3 protein is CVSSLLREPYGYTF. The CDR3 DNA is TGTGTCAGCAGCTTGCTCCGGGAACCCTATGGCTACACCTTC.

The chain joins TRBV28 to TRBJ2-4, with no clear D. The germline V gene has CDR1 MDHEN and CDR2 SYDVKM. The CDR3 extends over 12 amino acids. V gave up 6 bases and J gave up 3 bases, with 6 bases separating them. CDR3 bases: TGTGCCAGCAGAACGGTCAAAAACATTCAGTACTTC. Protein product: CASRTVKNIQYF.

V and J are TRBV18 and TRBJ2-7; possible D gene TRBD2, 5 bases. The V end was cut by 0 bases, the J end by 5 bases, with 8 bases between. CDR3 size: 13 residues. Germline values: CDR1 KGHSH, CDR2 LQKENI. The CDR3 DNA reads TGTGCCAGCTCACCACCCGGGGTCCACGAGCAGTACTTC. Translation: CASSPPGVHEQYF. The full variable domain, in which reference TRBV18 and TRBJ2-7 provide the parts outside the CDR3, is NAGVMQNPRHLVRRRGQEARLRCSPMKGHSHVYWYRQLPEEGLKFMVYLQKENIIDESGMPKERFSAEFPKEGPSILRIQQVVRGDSAAYFCASSPPGVHEQYFGPGTRLTVT.

This clonotype was observed a few times. The rearrangement links TRBV20-1 to TRBJ1-5, with D uncertain. The germline V gene encodes CDR1 DFQATT and CDR2 SNEGSKA (reference sequence). The CDR3 has 16 residues. V was pared by 0 bases and J by 4 bases, with 16 bases between. CDR3: CSARDRLLGPNQPQHF. CDR3 nucleotides: TGCAGTGCTAGAGATCGCCTCCTCGGCCCAAATCAGCCCCAGCATTTT.